Below are 23 T cell receptor beta chains sequenced from a single sample in a study of blood T cell repertoires in acute mononucleosis. Whole-study findings and limits: Public beta motifs plus an AV5-AJ31 alpha motif appeared to drive GLC-BM selection.

Time point meaning: acute infectious mononucleosis, at clinical presentation within 2 weeks of symptom onset (visit 1). TCRdb keeps only in-frame clones here, not all; method: immunoSEQ multiplex PCR. The sample carries under 3,000 clones, 65% to 70% recorded once. The source material was EBV GLC epitope tetramer+ CD8+ T cells sorted from PBMCs, sampled during acute infectious mononucleosis. Subset given: CD8 T cells binding tetramer with EBV BMLF1 280-288 peptide (GLC-BM). The source of these receptors is a woman in her late teens or twenties with infectious mononucleosis caused by EBV.

V and J are TRBV29-1 and TRBJ2-1; TRBD2 might be the D (6 bases). Germline CDR1 SQVTM, CDR2 ANQGSEA. The CDR3 length is 14 residues. Trimming shortened V by 1 base and J by 11 bases, and 18 bases separated the two germline ends. The CDR3 sequence is CSVEGAGPIYKQFF. CDR3 nucleotide sequence: TGCAGCGTTGAAGGTGCGGGACCAATATACAAGCAGTTCTTC.

The chain recombines TRBV7-9 with TRBJ2-7; 11 bases fit TRBD2. J gave up 6 bases and V 7 bases, and 11 bases lay outside the gene matches. The CDR3 runs to 15 residues. Germline lookup yields CDR1 SEHNR and CDR2 FQNEAQ (reference sequence). The CDR3 bases are TGTGCCAGCAATAGGGGACTAGCGGTTCCCGGCGAGCAGTACTTC. This sequence encodes CASNRGLAVPGEQYF.

This clone has ten or more counts. The J gene is TRBJ2-7, the V gene TRBV4-3; possible D gene TRBD1, 5 bases. This CDR3 is 14 amino acids long. Germline loops: CDR1 LGHNA, CDR2 YSLEER. V shed 4 bases and J shed 5 bases, with 15 bases lying between them. The CDR3 reads CASSPRQGGDEQYF. In DNA form, the CDR3 reads TGCGCCAGCAGCCCCCGGCAGGGTGGCGACGAGCAGTACTTC.

The count of this clone is one. A read error likely explains this, since a far larger clone differs by one base. The rearrangement joins TRBV29-1 to TRBJ1-2; tentatively, D is TRBD1 (5 bases). This CDR3 is built from 12 residues. The germline CDR1 and CDR2 sequences are SQVTM and ANQGSEA. CDR3 in amino acids: CRVGGSFYGYTF. The CDR3, as DNA: TGCAGGGTGGGGGGGAGCTTCTATGGCTACACCTTC.

Regarding this clone: Because the CDR3's place on the DNA is in doubt, the DNA is left out and the CDR3 is given as listed by TCRdb. The rearrangement links TRBV2 to TRBJ2-2; TRBD2 is taken as the D call from the table, unchecked against the DNA. Including both end residues, the CDR3 is 16 amino acids long. In germline, CDR1 is SNHLY, CDR2 FYNNEI. CDR3 amino acids: CASSSGGVAPGELFFF.

To note about this clone: The sample holds other DNA sequences that translate to the same CDR3. The chain carries TRBV14 and TRBJ2-3, with unresolved D. Trimming pared 2 bases from V and 8 bases from J, leaving 11 bases between. CDR3 length: 13 amino acids. Germline assignment: CDR1 SGHDN and CDR2 FVKESK. Written as DNA, the CDR3 is TGTGCCAGCAGCCAATCTCCGGGCTGTACGCAGTATTTT. It codes for CASSQSPGCTQYF. The full variable domain, rest sourced from reference TRBV14 and TRBJ2-3, is EAGVTQFPSHSVIEKGQTVTLRCDPISGHDNLYWYRRVMGKEIKFLLHFVKESKQDESGMPNNRFLAERTGGTYSTLKVQPAELEDSGVYFCASSQSPGCTQYFGPGTRLTVL.

This clone was counted once. A far larger clone is just one base off, so this is likely a read error. This CDR3 is also generated by other DNA sequences in the sample. V is TRBV7-9 and J is TRBJ2-7; D is perhaps TRBD1 or TRBD2 (5 bases each). The germline V gene has CDR1 SEHNR and CDR2 FQNEAQ (reference sequence). The CDR3 extends over 16 amino acids. V was shortened by 5 bases and J by 2 bases, with 19 bases between the two germline ends. CDR3 in amino acids: CASSPPGAGMAYEQYF. In DNA form, the CDR3 reads TGTGCCAGCAGCCCGCCCGGGGCAGGGATGGCCTACGAGCAGTACTTC.

A word on this clone: Distinct nucleotide sequences in the sample also encode this CDR3. The chain carries TRBV9 and TRBJ2-1; D ambiguous. Trimming cost V 0 bases and J 10 bases, with 5 bases left between them. This CDR3 contains 11 residues. Germline CDR1 SGDLS, CDR2 YYNGEE. CDR3 DNA sequence: TGTGCCAGCAGCGTAGTGGGAGAGCAGTTCTTC. The encoded protein is CASSVVGEQFF.

A note on this clone: The DNA is omitted, as the CDR3 cannot be located on it reliably, and the CDR3 follows TCRdb's listing. The chain carries TRBV29-1 and TRBJ1-4; TRBD1 is the table's D call, not checked against the DNA. The CDR3 comprises 15 residues, both ends counted. CDR1 is SQVTM and CDR2 is ANQGSEA in the germline V gene. This CDR3 is CSVGTGGTNEKTVFF.

Turning to this clone: It differs at one base from a far larger clone, so likely a read error. Within the sample, other DNA sequences also encode this same CDR3. The V gene is TRBV2, the J gene TRBJ1-4; 7 nucleotides align to TRBD1. Germline V gene lookup returns CDR1 SNHLY and CDR2 FYNNEI. This CDR3 has 14 residues. DNA for the CDR3: TGTGCCGTCGGGACAGAGTCAACTAATGAAAAACTGGTTTTT. Amino acids: CAVGTESTNEKLVF.

Turning to this clone: A far larger clone is off by one base, so a read error is likely. Other DNA sequences of this sample code for an identical CDR3. The chain recombines TRBV11-2 with TRBJ2-7; a possible D gene is TRBD1 (5 bases). The germline V and J ends were trimmed by 5 bases and 5 bases, with 16 bases remaining between them. The CDR3 runs to 14 residues. Germline V gene data show CDR1 as SGHAT and CDR2 as FQNNGV. CDR3 in DNA: TGTGCCAGCAGCCCCCGGCAGGGTGGCGACGAGCAGTACTTC. Its translation is CASSPRQGGDEQYF.

In the case of this clone: The limits of the CDR3 on the DNA are not certain, so only TCRdb's listed CDR3 is given. This chain joins TRBV5-6 and TRBJ1-4; the listed D gene, TRBD1, was not tested against the DNA. CDR1 and CDR2 (germline): SGHDT, YYEEEE. The CDR3 is 17 amino acids long, termini counted. CDR3 amino acids: CASSPWGQGALMKNCFF.

This clone was counted a few times. This sample includes further DNA sequences coding for the same CDR3. The rearrangement links TRBV9 to TRBJ2-1; possibly TRBD2 for D (5 bases). This CDR3 spans 11 amino acids. Between the trimmed V and J ends, which lost 0 bases and 11 bases, there was a span of 6 bases. The germline V gene has CDR1 SGDLS and CDR2 YYNGEE. The CDR3 protein is CASSVVGKQFF. The CDR3 DNA reads TGTGCCAGCAGCGTAGTCGGGAAGCAGTTCTTC.

Comments on this clone: Other DNA sequences in the same sample also yield this CDR3. J is TRBJ1-4 and V is TRBV29-1, with 11 positions matching TRBD1. CDR1 and CDR2 (germline): SQVTM, ANQGSEA. The CDR3 covers 13 residues. J lost 12 bases, V lost 6 bases, and 9 bases had no gene match. DNA of the CDR3: TGCAGCGTGGGGACAGGGGGTACTAATGAACTGTTTTTT. Residues: CSVGTGGTNELFF.

Of note for this clone: Relative to the germline gene, one junction end is altered; a read error may explain this. The J gene is TRBJ2-1, the V gene TRBV4-1; D is perhaps TRBD2 (5 bases). This CDR3 region has 14 residues. CDR1 is MGHRA and CDR2 is YSYEKL in the germline V gene. The CDR3 reads CASSFRTGYNEQFF. The DNA for the CDR3 is TGTGCCAGCAGCTTCCGGACGGGGTACAATGAGCAGTTCTTC.

This clone has a handful of counts. V and J are TRBV11-2 and TRBJ2-3, with TRBD2 matching 9 bases. V was pared by 6 bases and J by 4 bases, with 8 bases of the junction left unmatched. The CDR3 runs 15 residues. The germline CDR1 and CDR2 sequences are SGHAT and FQNNGV. The CDR3 DNA sequence: TGTGCCAGCAGTAATAGCGGGAGAGGCTCAGATACGCAGTATTTT. Amino acids: CASSNSGRGSDTQYF.

The table lists this clone with many counts. J is TRBJ2-3 and V is TRBV14; D remains unclear. The CDR3 covers 12 residues. V lost 6 bases and J 5 bases, leaving 9 bases between the germline ends. From germline, CDR1 is SGHDN and CDR2 FVKESK. DNA of the CDR3: TGTGCCAGCAGTGGAGCTAGAGATACGCAGTATTTT. Translation gives CASSGARDTQYF. Full variable domain (outside the CDR3, taken from reference TRBV14 and TRBJ2-3): EAGVTQFPSHSVIEKGQTVTLRCDPISGHDNLYWYRRVMGKEIKFLLHFVKESKQDESGMPNNRFLAERTGGTYSTLKVQPAELEDSGVYFCASSGARDTQYFGPGTRLTVL.

The rearrangement uses TRBV25-1 and TRBJ2-7; tentative D call: TRBD2 (6 bases). In germline, CDR1 is MGHDK, CDR2 SYGVNS. CDR3 size: 15 residues. Trimming cost V 6 bases and J 3 bases, with 18 bases left between them. The chain's CDR3 is CASSHITGSIYEQYF. The DNA of the CDR3 is TGTGCCAGCAGCCATATCACCGGGAGCATCTACGAGCAGTACTTC.

Regarding this clone: With a far larger clone one base away, a read error is the likely cause. The chain combines TRBV21-1 with TRBJ2-1; the table's D call, TRBD2, was not checked against the DNA. TRBV21-1 is a listed pseudogene. This CDR3 is built from 13 residues. The CDR3 is CASSVTGGDEQFF. The CDR3 bases are TGTGCCAGCAGCGTAACCGGAGGGGATGAGCAGTTCTTC.

The chain uses TRBV4-2 and TRBJ2-3; TRBD2 matches at 8 bases. The CDR3 loop spans 15 amino acids. V lost 7 bases and J lost 4; bases outside the gene matches: 10. Germline V gene sequence: CDR1 LGHNA, CDR2 YNFKEQ. CDR3 nucleotide sequence: TGTGCCAGCAACCCCCCGGGACTAGTGTCAGATACGCAGTATTTT. Amino acids: CASNPPGLVSDTQYF.

V and J are TRBV10-3 and TRBJ2-7; D call uncertain. This CDR3 contains 14 residues. V was cut by 10 bases and J by 3 bases, with 19 bases left in between. Germline-derived CDR1 and CDR2 are ENHRY and SYGVKD. In nucleotides, the CDR3 is TGTGCCAGCGCGGACGGTGCTAAGATCTACGAGCAGTACTTC. It specifies CASADGAKIYEQYF.

Regarding this clone: It is unclear where the CDR3 begins or ends on the DNA, so no DNA is shown, and the CDR3 is as TCRdb lists it. The V and J genes are TRBV14 and TRBJ2-3; the table's D call, TRBD2, has no DNA check behind it. The germline CDR1 and CDR2 sequences are SGHDN and FVKESK. Counting both end residues, the CDR3 totals 13 amino acids. The CDR3 here is CASSHLPAVRSIF.

In this sample, this clone turned up once. The chain is built from TRBV2 and TRBJ2-2, with 8 bases fitting TRBD2. The CDR3 sequence is 14 residues long. The V gene end was trimmed by 5 bases and the J gene end by 6 bases; junction bases not matched to a gene: 5. CDR1 SNHLY and CDR2 FYNNEI come from the germline V gene. CDR3: CASSSGLAPGELFF. CDR3 bases: TGTGCCAGCAGTTCTGGACTAGCTCCCGGGGAGCTGTTTTTT.